What follows are 17 T cell receptor beta chains derived from one specimen sequenced in a study of Ad26.COV2.S vaccination and SARS-CoV-2 variants (TCRdb year 2021). The library was obtained by the immunoSEQ multiplex PCR assay. The table comes from immuneACCESS by way of TCRdb, which keeps in-frame sequences with V and J called. Part of the clones is missing from these tables; in studies checked, under half for an unresolved V gene and the rest for unknown reasons. For this sample there are 350,000 to 450,000 clones; around 92% appear just once. The leading ten clones occupy over 1.5% of the sample. The treatment or condition label, read with the paper, signifies: about 20 received Ad26.COV2.S at low or high dose, single or two shots; about 5 received placebo; per-sample allocation not given. Repertoires of vaccine and placebo recipients were sequenced from samples taken on day 63 after the first injection.

Here the sequenced sample was peripheral blood, taken in a trial of Ad26.COV2.S vaccine versus placebo. Source of these receptors: a person aged 18 to 59 who received the Ad26.COV2.S COVID-19 vaccine or a placebo.

J is TRBJ2-1 and V is TRBV2; D ambiguous. The CDR3 runs 13 residues. Germline assignment: CDR1 SNHLY and CDR2 FYNNEI. Trimming took 2 bases from V and 10 from J, leaving 12 bases between them. In nucleotides, the CDR3 is TGTGCCAGCAGTGAATGGGTGGCAAAAGAGCAGTTCTTC. This gives the protein CASSEWVAKEQFF.

The chain combines TRBV7-8 with TRBJ2-1, with a weak D call TRBD2 (5 bases). From germline, CDR1 is SGHVS and CDR2 FQNEAQ. The CDR3 is made up of 13 amino acids. V was pared by 5 bases and J by 5 bases, with 10 bases between. The CDR3 DNA reads as TGTGCCAGCAGCCGACTACCCCACAATGAGCAGTTCTTC. This codes for CASSRLPHNEQFF.

The rearrangement links TRBV28 to TRBJ2-3; 10 bases map to TRBD2. The CDR3 totals 20 residues. Germline V CDR1 and CDR2: MDHEN, SYDVKM. The trim removed 5 bases at V and 2 bases at J, leaving 19 bases unmatched. The CDR3 nucleotides are TGTGCCAGCAGTCCTATATGGGGACGACTAGCGGGTACTTCCACAGATACGCAGTATTTT. Its translation: CASSPIWGRLAGTSTDTQYF. The whole variable domain, filled in from reference TRBV28 and TRBJ2-3, reads DVKVTQSSRYLVKRTGEKVFLECVQDMDHENMFWYRQDPGLGLRLIYFSYDVKMKEKGDIPEGYSVSREKKERFSLILESASTNQTSMYLCASSPIWGRLAGTSTDTQYFGPGTRLTVL.

V gene TRBV25-1 combines with J gene TRBJ2-2, with D perhaps given as TRBD1 or TRBD2 (5 bases each). This CDR3 is built from 14 residues. The ends were cut back, 8 bases at V and 6 bases at J, with 16 bases in the middle. Germline CDR1 MGHDK, CDR2 SYGVNS. The CDR3 loop is CASLGQGSAGELFF. The CDR3 DNA reads as TGTGCCAGCCTGGGGCAGGGTAGCGCCGGGGAGCTGTTTTTT.

The sample holds one count of this clone. The chain joins TRBV29-1 to TRBJ2-7; TRBD1 matches 7 bases. V trimming: 2 bases; J trimming: 1 base; junction bases outside the gene matches: 5. The CDR3 runs to 14 residues. Germline CDR1 SQVTM, CDR2 ANQGSEA. This chain's CDR3 is CSVESGQNSYEQYF. CDR3 bases: TGCAGCGTTGAATCGGGACAGAATTCCTACGAGCAGTACTTC.

V usage is TRBV7-2 and J usage is TRBJ2-3, with 9 nucleotides matching TRBD2. Germline V gene sequence: CDR1 SGHTA, CDR2 FQGNSA. Unmatched junction bases numbered 14, after V lost 2 bases and J lost 2 bases. The CDR3 has 19 residues. CDR3 loop: CASSLQGMGAGGHTDTQYF. The CDR3 nucleotides read TGTGCCAGCAGCTTACAGGGTATGGGAGCGGGGGGCCACACAGATACGCAGTATTTT. The variable domain in full, with the rest retrieved from reference TRBV7-2 and TRBJ2-3, is GAGVSQSPSNKVTEKGKDVELRCDPISGHTALYWYRQSLGQGLEFLIYFQGNSAPDKSGLPSDRFSAERTGGSVSTLTIQRTQQEDSAVYLCASSLQGMGAGGHTDTQYFGPGTRLTVL.

The chain couples TRBV4-3 to TRBJ2-7, with D possibly being TRBD1 (5 bases). From germline, CDR1 is LGHNA and CDR2 YSLEER. Between the trimmed V and J ends, which lost 3 bases and 1 base, there was a span of 7 bases. There are 13 residues in the CDR3. The CDR3 DNA follows: TGCGCCAGCAGCCACAGGGATTCCTACGAGCAGTACTTC. It codes for CASSHRDSYEQYF.

V gene TRBV7-2 combines with J gene TRBJ2-1; D perhaps matches TRBD2 (6 bases). CDR1 is SGHTA and CDR2 is FQGNSA in the germline V gene. The CDR3 has 12 amino acids. The V end lost 5 bases, the J end lost 12 bases, and 14 bases lay between the germline ends. CDR3 residues: CASSPWDSTQFF. CDR3 coding DNA: TGTGCCAGCAGCCCCTGGGACTCTACGCAGTTCTTC.

V usage is TRBV7-8 and J usage is TRBJ1-5; D ambiguous. The V end was cut by 3 bases, the J end by 0 bases, with 12 bases between. Germline CDR1 SGHVS, CDR2 FQNEAQ. The CDR3 loop spans 16 amino acids. This chain's CDR3 is CASSFLTTLSNQPQHF. CDR3 nucleotide sequence: TGTGCCAGCAGCTTTCTAACAACCCTTAGCAATCAGCCCCAGCATTTT. Together with reference TRBV7-8 and TRBJ1-5, the CDR3 gives the full variable domain: GAGVSQSPRYKVAKRGQDVALRCDPISGHVSLFWYQQALGQGPEFLTYFQNEAQLDKSGLPSDRFFAERPEGSVSTLKIQRTQQEDSAVYLCASSFLTTLSNQPQHFGDGTRLSIL.

This clone has only a few counts. The chain couples TRBV3-1 (or the pseudogene TRBV3-2) to TRBJ2-7, with D tentatively TRBD2 (6 bases). The CDR3 spans 14 residues. V was shortened by 3 bases and J by 5 bases, with 14 bases between the two germline ends. CDR1 LGHDT and CDR2 YNNKEL come from the germline V gene (reference sequence). The DNA for the CDR3 is TGTGCCAGCAGCCACCCCGGGGGTAGGGACGAGCAGTACTTC. Protein: CASSHPGGRDEQYF.

J is TRBJ1-4 and V is TRBV2, with TRBD1 identical over 8 bases. CDR1 and CDR2 (germline): SNHLY, FYNNEI. Germline trimming cut 2 bases from V and 7 bases from J; bases unmatched to any gene: 6. The CDR3 length is 15 residues. CDR3 loop: CASSEPLDRVEKLFF. As DNA, the CDR3 is TGTGCCAGCAGTGAACCTCTGGACAGGGTTGAAAAACTGTTTTTT. The full variable domain, rest sourced from reference TRBV2 and TRBJ1-4, is EPEVTQTPSHQVTQMGQEVILRCVPISNHLYFYWYRQILGQKVEFLVSFYNNEISEKSEIFDDQFSVERPDGSNFTLKIRSTKLEDSAMYFCASSEPLDRVEKLFFGSGTQLSVL.

V is TRBV10-3 and J is TRBJ1-6; no clear D. The CDR3 loop spans 14 amino acids. Trimming took 0 bases from V and 10 from J, leaving 10 bases between them. Germline V gives CDR1 ENHRY, CDR2 SYGVKD. Here the CDR3 reads CAISESSPSSPLHF. The CDR3 coding sequence is TGTGCCATCAGTGAGTCGTCCCCCAGCTCACCCCTCCACTTT.

This rearrangement joins TRBV5-6 to TRBJ1-2; D gene uncertain. The V end lost 4 bases, the J end lost 1 base, and 17 bases lay between the germline ends. Germline V gene lookup returns CDR1 SGHDT and CDR2 YYEEEE. The CDR3 sequence is 16 residues long. CDR3 in DNA: TGTGCCAGCAGCCCGTATGGCCAGCCAGGTAACTATGGCTACACCTTC. Translating gives CASSPYGQPGNYGYTF.

This clone was detected a few times. The rearrangement uses TRBV5-1 and TRBJ2-7, with TRBD1 matching 7 bases. Germline V CDR1 and CDR2: SGHRS, YFSETQ. After removal of 0 bases from V and 3 bases from J, the junction contained 3 bases not matched to a gene. This CDR3 is 14 amino acids long. The CDR3 DNA follows: TGCGCCAGCAGCTTGGTCGCAGGGGGCTACGAGCAGTACTTC. This translates into CASSLVAGGYEQYF.

The chain carries TRBV24-1 and TRBJ1-4; no reliable D call. Trimming stripped 3 bases from V and 7 bases from J, with 14 bases between. Germline values: CDR1 KGHDR, CDR2 SFDVKD. CDR3 length: 15 amino acids. The CDR3 reads CATSDSGHRPEKLFF. The CDR3 DNA sequence: TGTGCCACCAGTGATAGTGGTCACCGCCCTGAAAAACTGTTTTTT.

The chain joins TRBV6-2 or TRBV6-3 to TRBJ2-3, with D perhaps TRBD2 (7 bases). The CDR3 loop spans 15 amino acids. The germline gives CDR1 MNHEY, CDR2 SVGEGT. Trimming took 2 bases from V and 1 from J, leaving 10 bases between them. CDR3 sequence reads: CASSYAGARTDTQYF. As DNA, the CDR3 is TGTGCCAGCAGTTACGCGGGGGCCCGCACAGATACGCAGTATTTT.

This clone was seen just once. V is TRBV5-6 and J is TRBJ2-6; D perhaps matches TRBD1 (6 bases). CDR1 SGHDT and CDR2 YYEEEE come from the germline V gene. The CDR3 extends over 17 amino acids. Deletions cut 4 bases from V and 0 bases from J, with 14 bases between. CDR3 DNA: TGTGCCAGCAGCCAAGGACAGCCCTCCTCTGGGGCCAACGTCCTGACTTTC. It specifies CASSQGQPSSGANVLTF.